This T cell receptor (beta chain) derives from a study of T cell responses to AZD1222 COVID-19 vaccine. The repertoire was sequenced with immunoSEQ multiplex PCR; TCRdb's copy has only in-frame clones and lacks some. The sample comprises 120,000 or so clones, approximately 92% of which are singletons, and 4.2% rests with the top ten. General study points: White British ancestry dominated among donors, who included more females, and clonal diversity was possibly underestimated. Of spike-specific TCRs, nearly half reportedly target regions left unmutated in variants.

The CDR3 contains 17 residues. V dropped 0 bases and J dropped 3; count of bases not matched to a gene: 8. Germline values: CDR1 MGHRA, CDR2 YSYEKL. Notes on this clone: Its antigen is not known.

The source of this sequence is an adult who received the MenACWY meningococcal vaccine as a control. The gene calls are TRBV4-1 and TRBJ1-5, with 7 bases fitting TRBD1. The sample in question was peripheral blood, obtained 28 days after the second dose of the MenACWY control vaccine. The CDR3 loop reads CASSQDGTGTDNQPQHF. The CDR3 DNA sequence: TGCGCCAGCAGCCAAGATGGCACCGGGACAGACAATCAGCCCCAGCATTTT.